This T cell receptor (beta chain) came from a study of T-cell memory formation after mild COVID-19 (dated by TCRdb to 2020 to 2023). Broadly, across the study: TCR sequence clusters from the two donors were largely donor specific. In a couple of donors, T-cell clones that expanded and contracted after mild COVID-19 were tracked by sequencing TCRalpha and TCRbeta repertoires over time. The cohort was made up of two young adult volunteers, one female and one male, who were previously healthy.

As encoded in the germline V gene (reference sequence), CDR1 is DFQATT while CDR2 is SNEGSKA. Including cysteine and phenylalanine, the CDR3 has 11 amino acids. The kept DNA is CDR3 alone, 33 bases in frame from the first base. Study-level results and caveats: Clones contracting from day 15 to 85 had balanced CD4/CD8 phenotypes, while a second wave expanding from day 15 to 37 was biased towards CD4+. Contracting CD4+ clones were found mainly in CM and EM memory subsets, while CD8+ clones were enriched in EMRA. The second-wave clones that peaked on day 37 were not confirmed to be SARS-CoV-2 specific. The study included only a couple of mild cases, and larger cohorts that include severe cases with pre-infection samples were judged to be necessary. Some responding clones were detected in pre-infection memory, which suggested that pre-existing cross-reactive memory T cells had joined the SARS-CoV-2 response.

As concerns this clonotype: This receptor's antigen is unknown. No clone much larger than this one lies a single base away; base qualities are absent.

Ficoll-Paque density gradient centrifugation was the method used to isolate PBMCs. The sample was run on an Illumina NovaSeq 6000. TCRalpha and TCRbeta cDNA libraries were built by 5'RACE with constant-segment primers, adding sample barcodes and unique molecular identifiers. RNA was extracted from every sample with Trizol reagent. Library amplification was performed in two PCR steps, and a second sample barcode and Illumina TruSeq adapters were introduced in the second step. The libraries were sequenced on an Illumina NovaSeq using 2 x 150 bp paired-end reads. The paper's processing steps were these. With migec v1.2.7, reads were demultiplexed and then collapsed into UMI-guided consensus sequences. With mixcr v2.1.11, UMI consensuses were aligned to TRA and TRB V and J templates and assembled into clonotypes. A clonotype was counted as expanded or contracted only if both edgeR and NoisET called the change significant, with noise models trained on biological replicates. For edgeR calls, the cutoffs were a false discovery rate-adjusted p below 0.01 and a log2 fold-change threshold of 1. As an exploratory analysis of dynamics, PCA with hierarchical clustering was applied to max-normalized trajectories of the 1000 most abundant clonotypes. Each responding clone was given a CD4 or CD8 phenotype based on the CD4+ and CD8+ repertoires, which had been sequenced separately. TCRdb reanalyzed the raw reads on its own, using fastp at Q25 for trimming and MiXCR for clone calling, and kept in-frame beta chains. Rows matching on CDR3 protein sequence are summarized as one entry with the most common DNA and genes. Clone size and V and J calls follow TCRdb, not the original study. The sample table holds about 340,000 distinct CDR3 sequences, of which 10% to 15% were seen once. Over 20% of the sample rests with the top ten.

This clonotype was sampled from a man between 18 and 35 years old who had mild COVID-19 (a few samples of this study predate the infection). The sample titles of this study are shuffled in the database, so cell type and time point are left out; the donor was told from shared clones. The chain was built from TRBV20-1 and TRBJ2-5; the D gene cannot be resolved reliably. The sample taken for sequencing was PBMCs or a T cell subset sorted from them (not recorded which). The sequenced DNA: TGCAGCTACCCTAGTGGGGAGACCCAGTACTTC. Its translation reads: CSYPSGETQYF.